The T cell receptor (beta chain) described here comes from a study of T-cell memory formation after mild COVID-19. Germline V gene lookup returns CDR1 SGHNT and CDR2 YENEEA. This CDR3 is built from 16 residues. With 5 bases removed from V and 0 bases from J, the gap between germline ends came to 16 bases. In TCRdb, the 5' RACE reads were re-called with MiXCR into one record per CDR3 protein. Among 190,000 or so distinct CDR3 sequences listed, roughly a fifth were seen once. The chain has TRBV11-3 and TRBJ2-5, with D perhaps matching TRBD2 (6 bases). The receptor's source is an adult woman who had mild COVID-19 (a few samples of this study predate the infection). Cell type and time point are not known. Sequencing was carried out using PBMCs or a T cell subset sorted from them (not recorded which). The CDR3 coding sequence is TGTGCCAGCAGCCCGGGGGAGGTGAGGTACCAAGAGACCCAGTACTTC. Translating gives CASSPGEVRYQETQYF.